Listed here is a single T cell receptor (beta chain). The data were obtained in a study of cytomegalovirus exposure and HLA in healthy donors. Nominally healthy donors provided the samples, though records likely missed some immune exposures. Amplification used 60 Vbeta primers and 13 Jbeta primers. Profiled with immunoSEQ multiplex PCR; TCRdb holds only in-frame clones, not every one. This sample's table has 140,000 to 150,000 clones. The receptor was isolated from a male donor in good health and CMV-seronegative. The sequencing sample was made of PBMCs.

The chain's CDR3 is CASSGGRSGNQPQHF. The CDR3 DNA sequence: TGTGCCAGCAGTGGCGGACGATCGGGGAATCAGCCCCAGCATTTT. The chain uses TRBV6-1 and TRBJ1-5; D call uncertain. The CDR3 spans 15 residues. In germline, CDR1 is MNHNS, CDR2 SASEGT. V lost 4 bases, J lost 4 bases, and 14 bases lay in between.